This T cell receptor beta chain came from a study of blood T cell repertoires in COVID-19. Details on this clone: In the same sample, other DNA sequences code for this CDR3.

Sequenced by immunoSEQ multiplex PCR; TCRdb stores in-frame clones only, minus some. Of about 180,000 clones in the sample, roughly 88% are singletons; the top ten hold about 7%. The CDR3 contains 12 residues. V lost 6 bases and J 8 bases, leaving 10 bases between the germline ends. The sequence came from a woman aged 35 to 49 with COVID-19, enrolled during active disease. J is TRBJ1-4 and V is TRBV12-3 or TRBV12-4, with D perhaps TRBD1 (5 bases). What was sequenced was peripheral blood. The chain's CDR3 is CASRGLGEKLFF. DNA of the CDR3: TGTGCCAGCAGGGGGCTTGGGGAAAAACTGTTTTTT.